A selection of T cell receptor beta chains follows, all from one sample in a study of T cell repertoires in cytomegalovirus infection. Antigens for these TCRs are unknown. One entry per CDR3 protein results from TCRdb running MiXCR on the reads. The data show roughly 990,000 distinct CDR3 sequences, around 30% seen once. The specimen was cultured CD8+ T cells from PBMCs, collected from culture after CMV antigen stimulation. Receptors were obtained from a human donor in good health (CMV status not recorded). Some clones in this sample may be carry-over from other donors' samples. Both conserved end residues are part of each CDR3. The order of the fields is J gene, V gene, D gene, clone size, CDR3 DNA, CDR3 protein. D genes are given only for firm matches. Clone size appears in some rows only: once, few, many, or a class for an expanded clone.

TRBJ1-2,TRBV11-1,-,-,TGTGCCAGCAGCTTAGGGGAGACACCGACTGGCTACACCTTC,CASSLGETPTGYTF
TRBJ2-1,TRBV4-3,-,few,TGCGCCAGCAGCCAAGAGGTTCAGGAGCAGTTCTTC,CASSQEVQEQFF
TRBJ1-2,TRBV29-1,-,-,TGCAGCGTTGAACCGGGGACCATCTATGGCTACACCTTC,CSVEPGTIYGYTF
TRBJ1-1,TRBV4-1,-,-,TGCGCCAGCAACCAAAACAACGGGGAGAACACTGAAGCTTTCTTT,CASNQNNGENTEAFF
TRBJ1-6,TRBV7-3,-,-,TGTGCCAGCAGCTTAACTCTGGTAAATTCACCCCTCCACTTT,CASSLTLVNSPLHF
TRBJ1-4,TRBV7-6,-,-,TGTGCCAGCAGCCTCAGGGGTCGGGATGAAAAACTGTTTTTT,CASSLRGRDEKLFF
TRBJ2-5,TRBV27,-,few,TGTGCCAGCAGATATACGAAGTACCAAGAGACCCAGTACTTC,CASRYTKYQETQYF
TRBJ1-1,TRBV12-3/TRBV12-4,-,many,TGTGCCAGCAGTTTATTGGAGGGGTTCCCCTCTGAAGCTTTCTTT,CASSLLEGFPSEAFF
TRBJ2-3,TRBV12-5,-,many,TGTGCTAGTGGACCGGGTTTAGCAGGGGTAGGGAGCACAGATACGCAGTATTTT,CASGPGLAGVGSTDTQYF
TRBJ1-2,TRBV20-1,TRBD1,-,TGCAGTGCTAGAGACCCGACAGGGGCCTATGGCTACACCTTC,CSARDPTGAYGYTF
TRBJ1-6,TRBV7-6,-,many,TGTGCCAGCAGCTTAGCTGGGGGCTCCTATAATTCACCCCTCCACTTT,CASSLAGGSYNSPLHF
TRBJ2-1,TRBV19,-,few,TGTGCCAGTAGTATCTCGAGGGGACCTGTCAATGAGCAGTTCTTC,CASSISRGPVNEQFF
TRBJ2-5,TRBV11-3,TRBD1,-,TGTGCCAGCAGCTCCTGGACAGGGGGCGAGACCCAGTACTTC,CASSSWTGGETQYF
TRBJ2-3,TRBV10-2,-,few,TGCGCCAGCAGTGAGCCATTCGGATCATACACAGATACGCAGTATTTT,CASSEPFGSYTDTQYF
TRBJ1-3,TRBV7-2,-,-,TGTGCCAGCAGCTTAAAGGCGAAAGGGTCCGGAAACACCATATATTTT,CASSLKAKGSGNTIYF
TRBJ1-1,TRBV15,-,few,TGTGCCACCAGCCCACGGCGGCAGCTGATCATGAACACTGAAGCTTTCTTT,CATSPRRQLIMNTEAFF
TRBJ2-3,TRBV24-1,TRBD2,-,TGTGCCACCAGTGACTCTGAGACTAGCGGGGCTAGCACAGATACGCAGTATTTT,CATSDSETSGASTDTQYF
TRBJ2-7,TRBV27,-,few,TGTGCCAGCAGTTTATCTCCAGGGCCCGACGAGCAGTACTTC,CASSLSPGPDEQYF
TRBJ2-1,TRBV7-8,-,many,TGTGCCAGCAGCTTAGAGCCCAGCGTCTCCTACAATGAGCAGTTCTTC,CASSLEPSVSYNEQFF
TRBJ2-2,TRBV9,TRBD1,-,TGTGCCAGCAGCGGACCGGGACAGACGAACACCGGGGAGCTGTTTTTT,CASSGPGQTNTGELFF
TRBJ2-3,TRBV7-2,TRBD2,many,TGTGCCAGCCGCTCTGGGGCGCGGACAAGCGGGGGGGCCTCGGAAGATACGCAGTATTTT,CASRSGARTSGGASEDTQYF
TRBJ2-4,TRBV12-3/TRBV12-4,-,many,TGTGCCAGCAGCCGCCGGGGTCCAGGAAACATTCAGTACTTC,CASSRRGPGNIQYF
TRBJ1-5,TRBV12-3/TRBV12-4,TRBD1,few,TGTGCCAGCAGTTCCGGAAACAGGGGACTCAATCAGCCCCAGCATTTT,CASSSGNRGLNQPQHF
TRBJ2-3,TRBV12-3/TRBV12-4,TRBD1,-,TGTGCCAGCAGTTTACGGGGACAGCACCCCACAGATACGCAGTATTTT,CASSLRGQHPTDTQYF
TRBJ2-2,TRBV10-1,TRBD2,-,TGCGCCACTACGCTTAAGCTAGCGGGGACCGGGGAGCTGTTTTTT,CATTLKLAGTGELFF
TRBJ1-4,TRBV27,-,few,TGTGCCAGCAGTTTAGCCGGCCTAACAACTAATGAAAAACTGTTTTTT,CASSLAGLTTNEKLFF
TRBJ1-2,TRBV4-1,TRBD1,few,TGCGCCAGCAGCCATAATACCGAGACAGGGGTTAACTATGGCTACACCTTC,CASSHNTETGVNYGYTF
TRBJ1-2,TRBV27,-,-,TGTGCCACCGCGAGCGCTAACTATGGCTACACCTTC,CATASANYGYTF
TRBJ1-1,TRBV4-1,TRBD1,-,TGCGCCAGCAGCATAGTTACCAGGGGGGCTGAAGCTTTCTTT,CASSIVTRGAEAFF
TRBJ2-3,TRBV11-1,TRBD2,-,TGTGCCAGCAGCTTTGGTAGCGGGAGAAGCACAGATACGCAGTATTTT,CASSFGSGRSTDTQYF
TRBJ2-2,TRBV11-2,TRBD1,-,TGTGCCAGCAGGTTGAGGGGACCAGGGGGAACCGGGGAGCTGTTTTTT,CASRLRGPGGTGELFF
TRBJ2-5,TRBV13,-,many,TGTGCCAGCAGCCCCACCGGCCGGGGGGAGACCCAGTACTTC,CASSPTGRGETQYF
TRBJ1-2,TRBV19,-,-,TGTGCCAGTAGTATTGCGGGAGTCGTAGACTATGGCTACACCTTC,CASSIAGVVDYGYTF
TRBJ2-5,TRBV28,TRBD1,-,TGTGCCAGCAGTGCCCCAAGGGGGCGGGAGACCCAGTACTTC,CASSAPRGRETQYF
TRBJ2-3,TRBV19,TRBD1,few,TGTGCCAGCGACTCCGGGACAGGGGGCTACACAGATACGCAGTATTTT,CASDSGTGGYTDTQYF
TRBJ2-6,TRBV25-1,-,once,TGTGCCAGCAGTGAATACTTTGGGGCTGGGGCCAACGTCCTGACTTTC,CASSEYFGAGANVLTF
TRBJ2-2,TRBV27,-,few,TGTGCCAGCAACACAGGGTCGGGCACCGGGGAGCTGTTTTTT,CASNTGSGTGELFF
TRBJ1-6,TRBV10-2,-,-,TGCGCCAGCAGCGTAGGGTTTAATTCACCCCTCCACTTT,CASSVGFNSPLHF
TRBJ2-7,TRBV4-1,-,few,TGCGCCAGCAGCCAAGGACAGGAAGTCTACGAGCAGTACTTC,CASSQGQEVYEQYF
TRBJ2-7,TRBV10-1,-,few,TGCGCCAGCAGCTCGGGTCTCGAGCAGTACTTC,CASSSGLEQYF
TRBJ1-1,TRBV5-1,-,-,TGCGCCAGCAGCTTCGACGATACAGGGAACACTGAAGCTTTCTTT,CASSFDDTGNTEAFF
TRBJ2-5,TRBV12-5,TRBD1,many,TGTGCTAGTGGTTTGTGGCAGGGGGCGGGGGAGACCCAGTACTTC,CASGLWQGAGETQYF
TRBJ2-1,TRBV20-1,-,-,TGCAGTGCTAGCCGACCAGGGGCTGACCTCTACAATGAGCAGTTCTTC,CSASRPGADLYNEQFF
TRBJ2-1,TRBV12-3/TRBV12-4,-,-,TGTGCCAGCAGCCCAGCGGAAAGTTCCTACAATGAGCAGTTCTTC,CASSPAESSYNEQFF
TRBJ1-1,TRBV6-2/TRBV6-3,-,-,TGTGCCAGCATCTTACCGACCGGGGCTAACACTGAAGCTTTCTTT,CASILPTGANTEAFF
TRBJ1-2,TRBV12-3/TRBV12-4,TRBD1,-,TGTGCCAGCAGTACCCAAGGGACAGGGGATGATGGCTACACCTTC,CASSTQGTGDDGYTF